What follows is one T cell receptor (beta chain) and its context. Method: immunoSEQ multiplex PCR; TCRdb's copy keeps in-frame clones and lacks some. The sample includes 60,000 or so clones, 84% of them seen just once. V lost 4 bases, J lost 7 bases, and 2 bases stayed unmatched. The germline V gene has CDR1 SEHNR and CDR2 FQNEAQ (reference sequence). CDR3 length: 12 residues. These data belong to a study of blood T cell repertoires in COVID-19. J is TRBJ1-2 and V is TRBV7-9; 8 nucleotides line up with TRBD1. The TCR was taken from a woman older than 75 with acute or convalescent COVID-19. Sequenced: peripheral blood. CDR3 in DNA: TGTGCCAGCAGCTATACAGGGGGTGGCTACACCTTC. This encodes CASSYTGGGYTF.